One and the same sample provided the 21 T cell receptor beta chains below, sequenced in a study of T cells expressing NK-cell markers. TCRdb reanalyzed the 5' RACE reads, giving one entry per CDR3 protein sequence and no DNA. Reported are 350,000 to 400,000 distinct CDR3 sequences; the ten largest clones contain roughly 10%. The sample consisted of blood T cells: a sorted CD56 or NKG2C T cell subset, CD4+ or CD8+ T cells, or bulk PBMC T cells (not recorded which). The receptors were gathered from a woman in her forties or fifties in good health.

The rearrangement uses TRBV4-1 and TRBJ2-1; the D call of TRBD1 rests on TCRdb alone, since no DNA is present to check it. In germline, CDR1 is MGHRA, CDR2 YSYEKL. This CDR3 region has 15 residues. The CDR3 region is CASSQGWTGDNEQFF.

The chain combines TRBV2 with TRBJ2-5; checking the TCRdb D call of TRBD2 is not possible without DNA. CDR1 is SNHLY, CDR2 FYNNEI, per germline. This CDR3 has 15 amino acids. CDR3 sequence: CASSEEGIESETQYF.

The genes are TRBV12-3 or TRBV12-4 and TRBJ2-1; TCRdb outputs TRBD2, but without DNA this stays unchecked. This CDR3 comprises 12 residues. CDR3: CASRLGLAGVFF.

The chain recombines TRBV2 with TRBJ1-4; TCRdb names TRBD1, which stays unverified in the absence of DNA. The CDR3 sequence is 18 residues long. The germline V gene encodes CDR1 SNHLY and CDR2 FYNNEI. This chain's CDR3 is CASSEGDSWDRGLEKLFF.

This chain connects TRBV6-6 to TRBJ1-1. This CDR3 spans 16 amino acids. Germline V gene sequence: CDR1 MNHNY, CDR2 SVGAGI (reference sequence). The CDR3 loop is CASSSTRGRLNTEAFF.

CDR3 sequence: CASSPFEGSNEQYF. The J gene is TRBJ2-7, the V gene TRBV3-1; TCRdb lists TRBD2, though no DNA is available to test this call. CDR1 is LGHDT and CDR2 is YNNKEL in the germline V gene (reference sequence). The CDR3 length is 14 residues.

The chain uses TRBV15 and TRBJ2-3; as DNA is missing, the TRBD2 call by TCRdb cannot be tested. CDR3 length: 17 residues. Per the germline V gene, CDR1 is LNHNV and CDR2 is YYDKDF (reference sequence). The chain's CDR3 is CATSSLLGDSGTDTQYF.

The chain combines TRBV7-6 with TRBJ2-5; TCRdb's assignment of TRBD2 cannot be checked, as there is no DNA. There are 15 residues in the CDR3. CDR1 and CDR2 (germline): SGHVS, FNYEAQ. CDR3 sequence reads: CASSPAAGDKETQYF. The whole variable domain, filled in from reference TRBV7-6 and TRBJ2-5, reads GAGVSQSPRYKVTKRGQDVALRCDPISGHVSLYWYRQALGQGPEFLTYFNYEAQQDKSGLPNDRFSAERPEGSISTLTIQRTEQRDSAMYRCASSPAAGDKETQYFGPGTRLLVL.

V is TRBV29-1 and J is TRBJ2-3; TCRdb names TRBD2, which stays unverified in the absence of DNA. CDR1 SQVTM and CDR2 ANQGSEA come from the germline V gene. The CDR3 extends over 14 amino acids. CDR3 sequence reads: CSFSRSVEGDTQYF.

The rearrangement links TRBV24-1 to TRBJ1-5. The germline V gene has CDR1 KGHDR and CDR2 SFDVKD. This CDR3 has 13 amino acids. CDR3 protein: CATSDLYRQTQHF.

The chain's CDR3 is CAWSWADGGELFF. The chain couples TRBV30 to TRBJ2-2; the D call of TRBD1 rests on TCRdb alone, since no DNA is present to check it. The germline gives CDR1 GTSNPN, CDR2 SVGIG (reference sequence). CDR3 length: 13 amino acids.

This chain connects TRBV2 to TRBJ2-5; TCRdb designates TRBD2, a call that cannot be tested without DNA. Germline V gene sequence: CDR1 SNHLY, CDR2 FYNNEI. This CDR3 spans 13 amino acids. CDR3 protein: CASSKTSGETQYF.

The rearrangement uses TRBV3-1 and TRBJ2-7; the D gene TCRdb calls, TRBD1, cannot be checked with no DNA. This CDR3 is built from 12 residues. Germline V gene data show CDR1 as LGHDT and CDR2 as YNNKEL (reference sequence). This CDR3 is CASSPGGWEQYF.

The chain is built from TRBV28 and TRBJ2-3; without DNA, the TCRdb call of TRBD2 cannot be checked. The CDR3 has 16 residues. Germline V gives CDR1 MDHEN, CDR2 SYDVKM. CDR3 sequence reads: CASRLGLAGSADTQYF.

The CDR3 is CASGSTGLAGGSTDTQYF. The V and J genes are TRBV12-5 and TRBJ2-3; the TRBD2 assignment by TCRdb is unverifiable without DNA. The CDR3 sequence is 18 residues long. Germline CDR1 reads LGHNT; CDR2 reads FRNRAP.

The genes are TRBV29-1 and TRBJ2-5; the D gene TCRdb calls, TRBD1, cannot be checked with no DNA. The CDR3 has 12 amino acids. Germline CDR1 and CDR2: SQVTM and ANQGSEA. The CDR3 protein is CSVRQAQETQYF.

The chain is built from TRBV12-3 or TRBV12-4 and TRBJ2-3; the D gene TCRdb calls, TRBD2, cannot be checked with no DNA. CDR3 length equals 16 residues. CDR3 region: CASSSGLAGGDYTQYF.

The chain has TRBV28 and TRBJ1-2; TCRdb returns TRBD1, unconfirmable since there is no DNA. Germline-derived CDR1 and CDR2 are MDHEN and SYDVKM. CDR3 size: 12 residues. The CDR3 loop reads CASSKTGYGYTF.

The J gene is TRBJ2-1, the V gene TRBV2; TCRdb's D gene call, TRBD1, goes unchecked for lack of DNA. Germline values: CDR1 SNHLY, CDR2 FYNNEI. The CDR3 is 15 amino acids. The CDR3 region is CASSEDRDRYNEQFF.

The CDR3 loop is CASSQTGMNQPQHF. The chain uses TRBV28 and TRBJ1-5; TCRdb indicates TRBD1, and absent DNA this call remains unverified. The CDR3 is 14 residues long. Germline loops: CDR1 MDHEN, CDR2 SYDVKM.

The J gene is TRBJ2-3, the V gene TRBV12-3 or TRBV12-4; as DNA is missing, the TRBD2 call by TCRdb cannot be tested. The length of the CDR3 is 19 residues. The CDR3 sequence is CASSLQLSGIPTSTDTQYF.